The 5 T cell receptor beta chains below were found in one sample sequenced in a study of shared T cell receptors in the human thymus. TCRdb's copy holds only in-frame clones and misses some; the assay was immunoSEQ multiplex PCR. The sample has about 540,000 clones, around three quarters seen once. Separately, the same data were catalogued under a study of human thymus T cells.

The material sequenced was thymocytes. Receptors originate from a boy under two years old with a congenital heart defect.

V and J are TRBV4-3 and TRBJ2-1; 9 positions agree with TRBD1. CDR3 length equals 21 residues. V lost 0 bases, J lost 4 bases, and 19 bases stayed unmatched. Germline V gene data show CDR1 as LGHNA and CDR2 as YSLEER. The CDR3 sequence: CASSQDKNRGRLAETYNEQFF. The CDR3 DNA reads as TGCGCCAGCAGCCAAGATAAGAACAGGGGGCGGCTAGCGGAGACATACAATGAGCAGTTCTTC.

This rearrangement joins TRBV6-4 to TRBJ2-5; 11 bases fit TRBD2. Per germline, CDR1 MRHNA and CDR2 SNTAGT. The CDR3 sequence is 15 residues long. Unmatched junction bases numbered 7, after V lost 5 bases and J lost 5 bases. CDR3 sequence (DNA): TGTGCCAGCAGTCCGCGGGGGACTAGCGGCGAGACCCAGTACTTC. Amino acid sequence: CASSPRGTSGETQYF.

The chain is built from TRBV30 and TRBJ1-2, with 8 bases fitting TRBD1. Germline V gives CDR1 GTSNPN, CDR2 SVGIG (reference sequence). The V segment lost 2 bases and the J segment 8 bases; nucleotides outside the gene matches: 10. The CDR3 contains 14 residues. CDR3 sequence: CAWSRQGPAGGYTF. CDR3 nucleotides: TGTGCCTGGAGTCGACAGGGGCCGGCTGGAGGCTACACCTTC.

With respect to this clone: The same CDR3 can be traced to other DNA sequences in this sample. The CDR3, as DNA: TGTGCCAGCAGCTTGGTCGGACAGGGCGGCTACGAGCAGTACTTC. This translates into CASSLVGQGGYEQYF. The rearrangement joins TRBV11-2 to TRBJ2-7; 8 bases agree with TRBD1. There are 15 residues in the CDR3. CDR1 and CDR2 from the germline V gene are SGHAT and FQNNGV. Unmatched junction bases numbered 7, after V lost 3 bases and J lost 3 bases.

The chain carries TRBV5-5 and TRBJ1-4, with unresolved D. CDR3 length equals 15 residues. Germline CDR1 SGHKS, CDR2 YYEKEE (reference sequence). The V end was cut by 3 bases, the J end by 6 bases, with 15 bases between. The CDR3 DNA sequence: TGTGCCAGCAGCTACCGACGGAGCGCCTATGAAAAACTGTTTTTT. Amino acid sequence: CASSYRRSAYEKLFF.